Each of the 23 T cell receptor beta chains below was sequenced from the same sample in a study of Graves' ophthalmopathy and Graves' hyperthyroidism. RNA transcripts provided the template for amplifying TCR beta CDR3 regions. The authors performed first-round RT-PCR with HTBI primers and then a second-round multiplex PCR. TCRdb independently ran MiXCR on the multiplex PCR reads; one entry per CDR3 protein. The sample shows around 400,000 distinct CDR3 sequences, roughly 21% of them seen only once. Material for sequencing was peripheral blood. The receptor source for this set is a woman younger than 30 with stable Graves' hyperthyroidism.

This clonotype has a count of ten or more. The chain links TRBV4-3 to TRBJ2-5; TRBD1 is a possible D gene (6 bases). This CDR3 is 15 amino acids long. The germline V gene has CDR1 LGHNA and CDR2 YSLEER. V lost 4 bases and J lost 0, with 12 bases in between. DNA for the CDR3: TGCGCCAGCAGCCTGGACCGGGACAACCAAGAGACCCAGTACTTC. As protein: CASSLDRDNQETQYF.

At least ten counts were recorded for this clonotype. The chain has TRBV11-2 and TRBJ1-1; the match to TRBD1 covers 7 bases. CDR1 SGHAT and CDR2 FQNNGV come from the germline V gene. V shed 0 bases, J shed 1 base, and the junction held 14 bases outside the gene matches. There are 19 residues in the CDR3. In DNA, the CDR3 is TGTGCCAGCAGCTTAGAAGCGACAGGGCGACCCTCATCGAACACTGAAGCTTTCTTT. Its protein product is CASSLEATGRPSSNTEAFF.

This clonotype has a count of ten or more. V is TRBV11-2 and J is TRBJ1-2; 7 bases align to TRBD1. Germline CDR1 and CDR2: SGHAT and FQNNGV. V shed 5 bases and J 4 bases; nucleotides not matched to a gene: 4. The CDR3 covers 13 residues. In DNA, the CDR3 is TGTGCCAGCAGCCGACAGGGCTTCTATGGCTACACCTTC. Translation gives CASSRQGFYGYTF.

Points on this clonotype: This CDR3 is missing its conserved last phenylalanine or tryptophan, likely due to a read error. The DNA is omitted, as the CDR3 cannot be located on it reliably, and the CDR3 follows TCRdb's listing. The rearrangement uses TRBV11-1 and TRBJ2-5; TRBD1 is the table's D call, not checked against the DNA. Per the germline V gene, CDR1 is SGHAT and CDR2 is FQDESV (reference sequence). The CDR3 totals 14 residues, both ends included. CDR3 region: CASSWDRGKETQDY.

There are many counts of this clonotype. This chain connects TRBV20-1 to TRBJ2-7; 10 nucleotides match TRBD2. The CDR3 is made up of 15 amino acids. V lost 3 bases, J lost 3 bases, and 8 bases stayed unmatched. Germline CDR1 DFQATT, CDR2 SNEGSKA (reference sequence). CDR3 nucleotides: TGCAGTGCTAGGCCTCTAGCGGGAGCGATCTACGAGCAGTACTTC. Protein sequence: CSARPLAGAIYEQYF.

The rearrangement joins TRBV28 to TRBJ1-2; TRBD1 might be the D (6 bases). The germline gives CDR1 MDHEN, CDR2 SYDVKM. Trimming pared 6 bases from V and 3 bases from J, leaving 14 bases between. The CDR3 is 14 amino acids. This CDR3 reads CASSPLDSDYGYTF. The DNA for the CDR3 is TGTGCCAGCAGCCCCCTGGACAGCGACTATGGCTACACCTTC.

At least ten counts were recorded for this clonotype. The gene calls are TRBV27 and TRBJ2-7, with D hard to call. This CDR3 has 14 amino acids. CDR1 MNHEY and CDR2 SMNVEV come from the germline V gene (reference sequence). Between the trimmed V and J ends, which lost 3 bases and 5 bases, there was a span of 14 bases. The CDR3 reads CASSFANPWDEQYF. The CDR3 nucleotides are TGTGCCAGCAGTTTTGCGAACCCTTGGGACGAGCAGTACTTC.

In its sample, this clonotype was seen many times. This chain links TRBV19 with TRBJ2-7; TRBD2 is a possible D gene (5 bases). This CDR3 is built from 16 residues. The germline CDR1 and CDR2 sequences are LNHDA and SQIVND (reference sequence). V was clipped by 3 bases and J by 0 bases, with 15 bases between them. CDR3 bases: TGTGCCAGTAGTATGGCGGGCTCTTTCAACTCCTACGAGCAGTACTTC. It codes for CASSMAGSFNSYEQYF.

There are many counts of this clonotype. This sequence joins TRBV19 and TRBJ2-5, with D tentatively TRBD2 (5 bases). The V gene's germline CDR1 is LNHDA and CDR2 SQIVND (reference sequence). V lost 1 base and J lost 2, with 14 bases in between. CDR3 length: 16 amino acids. The CDR3 region has the DNA TGTGCCAGTAGTATAGGGTGGACTCATTCACAAGAGACCCAGTACTTC. This sequence encodes CASSIGWTHSQETQYF.

This clonotype was detected many times. The rearrangement uses TRBV6-5 and TRBJ2-7; TRBD2 might be the D (5 bases). CDR1 is MNHEY and CDR2 is SVGAGI in the germline V gene. Trimming took off 2 bases at V and 6 bases at J, with 11 bases between the two ends. This CDR3 contains 13 residues. The CDR3 sequence: CASSYRTVSEQYF. As DNA, the CDR3 is TGTGCCAGCAGTTACCGGACTGTCTCCGAGCAGTACTTC.

This chain uses TRBV6-1 with TRBJ1-3; D ambiguous. V lost 1 base to trimming and J lost 0 bases, with 7 bases between them. The CDR3 totals 15 residues. Germline CDR1 and CDR2: MNHNS and SASEGT. The CDR3 region has the DNA TGTGCCAGCAGTGAAGACGCCTACTCTGGAAACACCATATATTTT. It encodes CASSEDAYSGNTIYF.

This clonotype showed up many times. The chain is built from TRBV10-1 and TRBJ2-5; TRBD1 might be the D (6 bases). Trimming removed 3 bases at V and 1 base at J, with 12 bases between. This CDR3 comprises 15 residues. CDR1 and CDR2 from the germline V gene are WNHNN and SYGVQD (reference sequence). The CDR3 DNA reads as TGCGCCAGCAGTGATTCAAAAGGGGGCCAAGAGACCCAGTACTTC. This encodes CASSDSKGGQETQYF.

This clonotype was found many times. The V call is TRBV29-1, the J call TRBJ1-1, with 9 positions matching TRBD1. Germline CDR1 is SQVTM and CDR2 is ANQGSEA. The V and J ends lost 1 base and 0 bases, in that order; junction bases with no gene match: 12. The CDR3 consists of 18 residues. CDR3 protein: CSVEVRDRAYYLNTEAFF. The CDR3 DNA reads as TGCAGCGTTGAAGTGAGGGACAGGGCCTACTACTTGAACACTGAAGCTTTCTTT.

There are many counts of this clonotype. This chain connects TRBV20-1 to TRBJ2-6, with D tentatively TRBD1 (6 bases). V lost 0 bases, J lost 1 base, and 13 bases lay in between. Germline V lookup: CDR1 DFQATT, CDR2 SNEGSKA (reference sequence). The CDR3 totals 17 residues. CDR3 bases: TGCAGTGCTAGAGAAACAGGGCCAGGATCTGGGGCCAACGTCCTGACTTTC. Its protein product is CSARETGPGSGANVLTF.

The chain combines TRBV6-5 with TRBJ2-5, with 9 nucleotides matching TRBD1. The CDR3 extends over 16 amino acids. After removal of 4 bases from V and 0 bases from J, the junction contained 6 bases not matched to a gene. Germline V lookup: CDR1 MNHEY, CDR2 SVGAGI. The CDR3 DNA sequence: TGTGCCAGCAGTTTGTCCGGGACAGGGTACCAAGAGACCCAGTACTTC. Protein: CASSLSGTGYQETQYF.

This clonotype was found many times. At one end the junction does not follow the germline gene, possibly because of a read error. The rearrangement uses TRBV25-1 and TRBJ2-4; either TRBD1 or TRBD2 may fit D (5 bases each). CDR3 size: 18 residues. Germline loops: CDR1 MGHDK, CDR2 SYGVNS. CDR3 nucleotides: TGTGCCAGCAGTGAACTGGGACCGGGTGTGGAAGCCGAAAACATTCAGTACTTC. This translates into CASSELGPGVEAENIQYF.

In its sample, this clonotype was seen many times. The rearrangement links TRBV6-1 to TRBJ2-4, with 12 bases fitting TRBD2. Trimming at V came to 11 bases and at J to 8 bases, leaving 13 bases not matched to a gene. This CDR3 has 15 amino acids. In germline, CDR1 is MNHNS, CDR2 SASEGT. DNA of the CDR3: TGTGCCGGCATTGGACTAGCGGGATCGGGTTACATTCAGTACTTC. Translated, it gives CAGIGLAGSGYIQYF.

The rearrangement uses TRBV19 and TRBJ2-2, with 9 positions matching TRBD1. The length of the CDR3 is 14 residues. In germline, CDR1 is LNHDA, CDR2 SQIVND (reference sequence). The J segment lost 7 bases and the V segment lost 6 bases, leaving 6 bases of the junction unmatched. CDR3 sequence (DNA): TGTGCCAGTAGACCGGGACAGGGAGGCGGGGAGCTGTTTTTT. This translates into CASRPGQGGGELFF.

The chain couples TRBV6-5 to TRBJ2-7, with 9 bases matching TRBD1. Germline CDR1 is MNHEY and CDR2 is SVGAGI. J was trimmed by 3 bases and V by 4 bases; bases with no gene match: 10. The CDR3 is 16 residues long. DNA of the CDR3: TGTGCCAGCAGTTCCGTCGGGACAGGGAGGGTCTACGAGCAGTACTTC. Encoded protein: CASSSVGTGRVYEQYF.

This chain uses TRBV11-2 with TRBJ1-1, with D uncertain. The CDR3 consists of 14 residues. Between the trimmed V and J ends, which lost 5 bases and 10 bases, there was a span of 20 bases. Germline V gene sequence: CDR1 SGHAT, CDR2 FQNNGV. The CDR3 sequence is CASSKVKTPWRAFF. The CDR3 region has the DNA TGTGCCAGCAGCAAAGTCAAGACCCCCTGGAGAGCTTTCTTT.

Comments on this clonotype: The conserved phenylalanine or tryptophan is not found at the CDR3 terminus, so this likely reflects a read error. The chain couples TRBV5-1 to TRBJ1-2; the D gene is possibly TRBD1 (5 bases). CDR1 and CDR2 (germline): SGHRS, YFSETQ. The CDR3 has 14 residues. The V end was cut by 4 bases, the J end by 4 bases, with 14 bases between. The DNA for the CDR3 is TGCGCCAGCAGCAGAGGGACGGCGTCCTATGGCTACACCTAC. Encoded protein: CASSRGTASYGYTY.

This clonotype has ten or more counts. V is TRBV27 and J is TRBJ2-3, with D unresolved. This CDR3 comprises 14 residues. The V end was cut by 4 bases, the J end by 2 bases, with 10 bases between. The V gene's germline CDR1 is MNHEY and CDR2 SMNVEV (reference sequence). The CDR3 region is CASSSNKNTDTQYF. As DNA, the CDR3 is TGTGCCAGCAGTTCGAACAAAAACACAGATACGCAGTATTTT.

The V call is TRBV20-1, the J call TRBJ1-1, with 8 bases matching TRBD1. V dropped 7 bases and J dropped 1; count of bases not matched to a gene: 5. Per the germline V gene, CDR1 is DFQATT and CDR2 is SNEGSKA (reference sequence). The CDR3 contains 13 residues. Here the CDR3 reads CSGIDRGNTEAFF. The DNA for the CDR3 is TGCAGTGGGATTGACAGGGGGAACACTGAAGCTTTCTTT.